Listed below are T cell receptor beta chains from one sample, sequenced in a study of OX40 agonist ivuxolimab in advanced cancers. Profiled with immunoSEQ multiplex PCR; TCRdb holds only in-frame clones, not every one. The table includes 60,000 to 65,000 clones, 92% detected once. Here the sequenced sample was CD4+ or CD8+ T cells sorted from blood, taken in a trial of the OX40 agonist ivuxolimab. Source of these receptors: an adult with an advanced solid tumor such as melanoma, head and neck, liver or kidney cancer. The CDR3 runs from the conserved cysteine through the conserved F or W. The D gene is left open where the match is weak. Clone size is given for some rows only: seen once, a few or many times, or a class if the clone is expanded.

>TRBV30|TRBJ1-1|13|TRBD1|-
CAWTGDRDTEAFF
TGTGCCTGGACCGGCGACAGGGACACTGAAGCTTTCTTT
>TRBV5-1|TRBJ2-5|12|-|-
CASYGSQETQYF
TGCGCCAGCTATGGCAGCCAAGAGACCCAGTACTTC
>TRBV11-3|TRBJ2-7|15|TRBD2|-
CASSRTSGESYEQYF
TGTGCCAGCAGCCGGACTAGCGGGGAGTCCTACGAGCAGTACTTC
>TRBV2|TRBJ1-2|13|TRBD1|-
CASSQTGWYGYTF
TGTGCCAGCAGCCAGACAGGGTGGTATGGCTACACCTTC
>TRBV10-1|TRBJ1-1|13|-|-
CASSESIGGEAFF
TGCGCCAGCAGTGAGTCGATCGGGGGAGAAGCTTTCTTT
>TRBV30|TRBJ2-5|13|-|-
CACKGGFQETQYF
TGTGCCTGCAAGGGCGGATTCCAAGAGACCCAGTACTTC
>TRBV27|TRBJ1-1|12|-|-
CASSLRSGAAFF
TGTGCCAGCAGTTTACGGTCAGGGGCCGCTTTCTTT
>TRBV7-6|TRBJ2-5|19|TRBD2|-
CASSPGQPVLAGGQETQYF
TGTGCCAGCAGCCCCGGGCAACCGGTACTAGCGGGGGGGCAAGAGACCCAGTACTTC
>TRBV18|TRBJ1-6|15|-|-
CASSPPGSDRSPLHF
TGTGCCAGCTCACCACCAGGGTCGGATCGATCACCCCTCCACTTT
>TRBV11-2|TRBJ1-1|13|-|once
CASSRTVNTEAFF
TGTGCCAGCAGCCGCACAGTTAACACTGAAGCTTTCTTT
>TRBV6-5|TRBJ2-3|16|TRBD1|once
CASSYSSGTGGNTQYF
TGTGCCAGCAGTTACTCCTCCGGGACAGGGGGTAATACGCAGTATTTT
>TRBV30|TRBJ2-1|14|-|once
CAWSVASVYNEQFF
TGTGCCTGGAGTGTAGCTAGCGTTTACAATGAGCAGTTCTTC
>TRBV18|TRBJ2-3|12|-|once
CASSPYTDTQYF
TGTGCCAGCTCACCCTACACAGATACGCAGTATTTT
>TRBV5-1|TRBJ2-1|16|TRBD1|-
CASRLAGTGNYNEQFF
TGCGCCAGCAGGTTAGCCGGGACAGGAAATTACAATGAGCAGTTCTTC
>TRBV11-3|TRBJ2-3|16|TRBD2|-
CASSLLTSGGTDTQYF
TGTGCCAGCAGCTTACTAACTAGCGGGGGGACAGATACGCAGTATTTT
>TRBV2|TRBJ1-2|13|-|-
CASSALTGSGYTF
TGTGCCAGCAGTGCATTAACAGGGAGTGGCTACACCTTC
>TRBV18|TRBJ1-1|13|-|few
CASSPVTLTEAFF
TGTGCCAGCTCACCAGTGACACTCACTGAAGCTTTCTTT
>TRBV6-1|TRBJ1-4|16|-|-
CASSGLPAGSNEKLFF
TGTGCCAGCAGTGGACTCCCGGCAGGGTCAAATGAAAAACTGTTTTTT
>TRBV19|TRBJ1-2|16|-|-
CASSAPRTVPNYGYTF
TGTGCCAGTAGTGCACCGAGGACAGTCCCCAACTATGGCTACACCTTC
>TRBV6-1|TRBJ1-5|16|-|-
CASSGVIRSQGQPQHF
TGTGCCAGCAGTGGTGTCATAAGGAGCCAAGGACAGCCCCAGCATTTT
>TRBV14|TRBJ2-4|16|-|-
CASSQDHDVAKNIQYF
TGTGCCAGCAGCCAAGATCACGATGTAGCCAAAAACATTCAGTACTTC
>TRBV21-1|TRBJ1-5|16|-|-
CASNHPSVYSNQPQHF
TGTGCCAGCAATCACCCTTCAGTGTATAGCAATCAGCCCCAGCATTTT
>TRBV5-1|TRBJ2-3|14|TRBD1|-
CASSLGTGTDTQYF
TGCGCCAGCAGCCTAGGGACAGGGACAGATACGCAGTATTTT
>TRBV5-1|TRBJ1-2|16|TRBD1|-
CASSLAGTGQVYGYTF
TGCGCCAGCAGCTTGGCTGGGACAGGGCAAGTCTATGGCTACACCTTC
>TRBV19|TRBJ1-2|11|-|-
CASTKDRSYTF
TGTGCCAGTACCAAAGACCGAAGCTACACCTTC
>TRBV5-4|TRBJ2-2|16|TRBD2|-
CASSLAGGGNTGELFF
TGTGCCAGCAGCTTGGCCGGCGGGGGGAACACCGGGGAGCTGTTTTTT
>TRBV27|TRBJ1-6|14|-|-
CASRSRGWVSPLHF
TGTGCCAGCAGGTCCCGGGGATGGGTTTCACCCCTCCACTTT
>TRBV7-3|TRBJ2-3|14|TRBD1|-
CASSRDRSTDTQYF
TGTGCCAGCAGCCGGGACAGAAGCACAGATACGCAGTATTTT
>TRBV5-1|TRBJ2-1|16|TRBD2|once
CASSLTSGPSYNEQFF
TGCGCCAGCAGCTTGACTAGCGGGCCCTCCTACAATGAGCAGTTCTTC
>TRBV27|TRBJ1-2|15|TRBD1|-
CASKRTGVDVYGYTF
TGTGCCAGTAAAAGGACAGGCGTCGATGTCTATGGCTACACCTTC
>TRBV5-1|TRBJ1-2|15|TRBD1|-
CASSTLTGLSYGYTF
TGCGCCAGCAGCACGTTGACAGGGCTTAGCTATGGCTACACCTTC
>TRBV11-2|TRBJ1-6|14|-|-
CASSTRDPNSPLHF
TGTGCCAGCAGCACCAGGGACCCCAATTCACCCCTCCACTTT
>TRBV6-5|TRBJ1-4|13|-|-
CASRGSVEEKLFF
TGTGCCAGCAGGGGATCGGTTGAGGAAAAACTGTTTTTT
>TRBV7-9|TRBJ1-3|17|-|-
CASSLAGGVPSGDTIYF
TGTGCCAGCAGCTTAGCGGGGGGCGTCCCGTCCGGGGACACCATATATTTT
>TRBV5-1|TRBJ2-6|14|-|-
CASSTMAGANVLTF
TGCGCCAGCAGTACCATGGCTGGGGCCAACGTCCTGACTTTC
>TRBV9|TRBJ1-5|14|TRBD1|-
CASSPQGGNQPQHF
TGTGCCAGCAGCCCCCAGGGGGGCAATCAGCCCCAGCATTTT
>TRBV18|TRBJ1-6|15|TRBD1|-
CASSSGTGRNSPLHF
TGTGCCAGCTCATCCGGGACAGGGAGGAATTCACCCCTCCACTTT
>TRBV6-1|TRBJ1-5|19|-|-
CASSERGARLNYSNQPQHF
TGTGCCAGCAGTGAACGAGGAGCCCGATTAAATTATAGCAATCAGCCCCAGCATTTT
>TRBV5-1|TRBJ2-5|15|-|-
CASSGGSLQKETQYF
TGCGCCAGCAGCGGGGGATCCCTGCAAAAAGAGACCCAGTACTTC
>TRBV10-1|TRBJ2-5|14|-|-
CASSESGGSGTQYF
TGCGCCAGCAGTGAGTCCGGTGGCTCGGGGACCCAGTACTTC
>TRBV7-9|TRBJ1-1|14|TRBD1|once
CASSSQTGATEAFF
TGTGCCAGCAGCTCTCAGACAGGGGCCACTGAAGCTTTCTTT
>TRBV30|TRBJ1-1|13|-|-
CAWKRGQRSEAFF
TGTGCCTGGAAACGAGGTCAGAGGTCTGAAGCTTTCTTT